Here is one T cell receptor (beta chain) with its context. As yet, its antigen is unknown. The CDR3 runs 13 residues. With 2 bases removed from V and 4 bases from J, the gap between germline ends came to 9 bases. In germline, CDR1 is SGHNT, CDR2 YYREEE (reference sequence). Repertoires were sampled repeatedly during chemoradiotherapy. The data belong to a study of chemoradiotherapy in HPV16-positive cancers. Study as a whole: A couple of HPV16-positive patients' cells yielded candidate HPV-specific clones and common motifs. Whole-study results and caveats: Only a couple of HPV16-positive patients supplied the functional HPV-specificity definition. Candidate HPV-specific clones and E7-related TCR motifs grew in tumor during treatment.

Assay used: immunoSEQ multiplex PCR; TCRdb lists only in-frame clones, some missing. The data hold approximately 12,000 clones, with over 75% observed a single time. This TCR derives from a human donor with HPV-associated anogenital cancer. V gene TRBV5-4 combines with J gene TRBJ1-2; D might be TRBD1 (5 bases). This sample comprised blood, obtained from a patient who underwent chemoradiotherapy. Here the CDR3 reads CASSFGAAYGYTF. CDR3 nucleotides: TGTGCCAGCAGCTTTGGGGCAGCCTATGGCTACACCTTC.